This TCR beta chain was profiled in a study of cytotoxic CD8 clonotypes in ibrutinib-treated CLL. TCRdb's copy holds only in-frame clones and misses some; the assay was immunoSEQ multiplex PCR. The sample shows a few hundred thousand clones, roughly 85% of them seen only once. V was shortened by 9 bases and J by 0 bases, with 9 bases between the two germline ends. CDR1 and CDR2 from the germline V gene are LNHNV and YYDKDF (reference sequence). The CDR3 runs 13 residues. The sequencing used PBMCs, collected before ibrutinib treatment. V gene TRBV15 combines with J gene TRBJ2-1; D call uncertain. The source is a human donor with chronic lymphocytic leukemia. For the CDR3, the DNA is TGTGCCACTGGACCAAGCTCCTACAATGAGCAGTTCTTC. It translates to CATGPSSYNEQFF.